These 24 T cell receptor beta chains originate from one sample sequenced in a study of cytomegalovirus exposure and HLA in healthy donors. It was with 60 Vbeta and 13 Jbeta primers that the PCR ran. TCRdb keeps only in-frame clones here, not all; method: immunoSEQ multiplex PCR. This sample has fewer than 200,000 clones, with about 82% found just once. Material for sequencing was PBMCs. The origin of the receptors is a woman in her twenties or thirties in good health and CMV-seropositive.

This chain connects TRBV13 to TRBJ1-1; a possible D gene is TRBD1 (5 bases). CDR1 is PRHDT, CDR2 FYEKMQ, per germline (reference sequence). The CDR3 is 15 residues long. The V end lost 1 base, the J end lost 5 bases, and 14 bases lay between the germline ends. The CDR3 protein is CASSLALREVTEAFF. The CDR3 bases are TGTGCCAGCAGCTTAGCGCTCAGGGAGGTTACTGAAGCTTTCTTT. Complete variable domain (other parts from reference TRBV13 and TRBJ1-1): AAGVIQSPRHLIKEKRETATLKCYPIPRHDTVYWYQQGPGQDPQFLISFYEKMQSDKGSIPDRFSAQQFSDYHSELNMSSLELGDSALYFCASSLALREVTEAFFGQGTRLTVV.

The chain recombines TRBV13 with TRBJ1-2; 7 nucleotides agree with TRBD1. Germline CDR1 reads PRHDT; CDR2 reads FYEKMQ (reference sequence). With 5 bases clipped from V and 3 bases from J, the junction kept 3 bases outside the gene matches. The CDR3 runs to 13 residues. The CDR3 DNA reads as TGTGCCAGCAGCACAGGGGCCGACTATGGCTACACCTTC. Encoded protein: CASSTGADYGYTF.

The chain recombines TRBV6-6 with TRBJ2-7, with TRBD1 as a possible D gene (6 bases). Germline lookup yields CDR1 MNHNY and CDR2 SVGAGI (reference sequence). The CDR3 has 15 amino acids. V dropped 2 bases and J dropped 0 bases, with 11 bases sitting between them. The CDR3 DNA is TGTGCCAGCAGTTACCCCGGGACAAGCTCCTACGAGCAGTACTTC. Amino acids: CASSYPGTSSYEQYF.

CDR3 DNA: TGTGCCAGCAGCCTAGACAGGGCCGAGCAGTACTTC. It is translated as CASSLDRAEQYF. The gene calls are TRBV6-5 and TRBJ2-7; 7 bases are shared with TRBD1. Germline-derived CDR1 and CDR2 are MNHEY and SVGAGI. V gave up 6 bases and J gave up 6 bases; unmatched junction bases: 5. The CDR3 spans 12 residues.

Only one count was recorded for this clone. The chain joins TRBV27 to TRBJ2-7, with 7 nucleotides matching TRBD1. There are 16 residues in the CDR3. Germline trimming cut 5 bases from V and 2 bases from J; bases unmatched to any gene: 12. Germline V gene lookup returns CDR1 MNHEY and CDR2 SMNVEV (reference sequence). The CDR3: CASSPSQGQQTYEQYF. The CDR3 coding sequence is TGTGCCAGCAGTCCCTCCCAGGGACAGCAGACCTACGAGCAGTACTTC.

This chain connects TRBV18 to TRBJ1-4; a possible D gene is TRBD1 (6 bases). The V end was cut by 8 bases, the J end by 8 bases, with 18 bases between. The CDR3 has 14 amino acids. CDR1 is KGHSH, CDR2 LQKENI, per germline. CDR3 protein: CASAPGMGQEKLFF. In DNA, the CDR3 is TGTGCCAGCGCCCCTGGGATGGGACAAGAAAAACTGTTTTTT. Variable domain in full (rest from reference TRBV18 and TRBJ1-4): NAGVMQNPRHLVRRRGQEARLRCSPMKGHSHVYWYRQLPEEGLKFMVYLQKENIIDESGMPKERFSAEFPKEGPSILRIQQVVRGDSAAYFCASAPGMGQEKLFFGSGTQLSVL.

In this sample, this clone turned up a few times. V is TRBV2 and J is TRBJ1-6; D remains unclear. V was trimmed by 3 bases and J by 5 bases, leaving 11 bases between them. The CDR3 runs to 15 residues. CDR1 and CDR2 from the germline V gene are SNHLY and FYNNEI. The CDR3 region is CASSETEADNSPLHF. For the CDR3, the DNA is TGTGCCAGCAGTGAGACGGAGGCCGATAATTCACCCCTCCACTTT.

This clone came up a few times. This rearrangement joins TRBV14 to TRBJ2-3, with 10 positions matching TRBD2. The CDR3 is 13 amino acids. Trimming at V came to 5 bases and at J to 6 bases, leaving 2 bases not matched to a gene. Germline V gives CDR1 SGHDN, CDR2 FVKESK. This CDR3 reads CASSLGLADTQYF. CDR3 nucleotides: TGTGCCAGCAGCTTGGGACTAGCGGATACGCAGTATTTT.

This chain links TRBV28 with TRBJ1-1; D not certain. Germline CDR1 is MDHEN and CDR2 is SYDVKM. Trimming removed 7 bases at V and 4 bases at J, with 10 bases between. The CDR3 loop spans 12 amino acids. The CDR3 sequence is CASTLQSTEAFF. CDR3 coding DNA: TGTGCCAGCACCTTACAGAGCACTGAAGCTTTCTTT.

This chain links TRBV7-9 with TRBJ1-1; TRBD1 matches 7 bases. Germline lookup yields CDR1 SEHNR and CDR2 FQNEAQ (reference sequence). V lost 11 bases to trimming and J lost 8 bases; unmatched junction nucleotides: 14. The CDR3 contains 13 residues. This chain's CDR3 is CAGNRGGGSEAFF. The CDR3 coding sequence is TGTGCCGGCAACAGGGGTGGTGGCAGCGAAGCTTTCTTT.

This sequence joins TRBV2 and TRBJ2-3, with 7 bases matching TRBD2. The CDR3 has 17 amino acids. Germline V lookup: CDR1 SNHLY, CDR2 FYNNEI. V lost 2 bases and J lost 1; bases outside the gene matches: 9. The CDR3 DNA follows: TGTGCCAGCAGTGAATATGGATCCAGCGGGGGCACAGATACGCAGTATTTT. Translation: CASSEYGSSGGTDTQYF.

V is TRBV7-3 and J is TRBJ2-7, with a weak D call TRBD2 (6 bases). Trimming removed 3 bases at V and 3 bases at J, with 12 bases between. Per the germline V gene, CDR1 is SGHTA and CDR2 is FQGTGA. CDR3 length equals 14 residues. CDR3 sequence reads: CASSFEEGNYEQYF. DNA for the CDR3: TGTGCCAGCAGCTTTGAGGAGGGCAACTACGAGCAGTACTTC.

The chain carries TRBV9 and TRBJ2-3; tentatively, D is TRBD2 (6 bases). Trimming shortened V by 0 bases and J by 0 bases, and 11 bases separated the two germline ends. Germline CDR1 is SGDLS and CDR2 is YYNGEE. This CDR3 comprises 16 residues. CDR3 nucleotide sequence: TGTGCCAGCAGCGTAGAGATGCGGGGAAGCACAGATACGCAGTATTTT. Protein: CASSVEMRGSTDTQYF.

The CDR3 coding sequence is TGCGCCAGCAGCCAAACACGGAGCTCTGGAAACACCATATATTTT. This sequence encodes CASSQTRSSGNTIYF. The chain carries TRBV4-1 and TRBJ1-3, with D unclear. V lost 2 bases and J 0 bases, leaving 8 bases between the germline ends. CDR1 and CDR2 (germline): MGHRA, YSYEKL. The CDR3 is 15 residues long.

A single count supports this clone. V usage is TRBV12-5 and J usage is TRBJ1-2; D possibly corresponds to TRBD1 (6 bases). Trimming removed 0 bases from V and 5 bases from J, with 10 bases in between. Per germline, CDR1 LGHNT and CDR2 FRNRAP. This CDR3 is 14 amino acids long. The CDR3 bases are TGTGCTAGTGGTTTGGTACGGCAGGGGTATGGCTACACCTTC. This codes for CASGLVRQGYGYTF.

CDR3 bases: TGTGCCAGCAGCGTAGTCAGGAACACTGAAGCTTTCTTT. Encoded protein: CASSVVRNTEAFF. The chain uses TRBV9 and TRBJ1-1, with D unresolved. Trimming left V 0 bases short and J 1 base short, with 4 bases between. The CDR3 covers 13 residues. Germline values: CDR1 SGDLS, CDR2 YYNGEE.

This clone was observed a single time. The chain recombines TRBV5-1 with TRBJ2-4; 7 bases map to TRBD1. J was trimmed by 5 bases and V by 2 bases; bases with no gene match: 1. Germline assignment: CDR1 SGHRS and CDR2 YFSETQ. The CDR3 is made up of 13 amino acids. As DNA, the CDR3 is TGCGCCAGCAGCTTCGGACAGGAAAACATTCAGTACTTC. It encodes CASSFGQENIQYF.

This clone was observed once. Within the sample, other DNA sequences also encode this same CDR3. The gene calls are TRBV18 and TRBJ2-5; 9 bases are shared with TRBD1. The ends lost 8 bases at V and 6 bases at J; junction bases unmatched: 4. The CDR3 is 12 residues long. Germline V CDR1 and CDR2: KGHSH, LQKENI. The CDR3 is CASHGQGQTQYF. CDR3 in DNA: TGTGCCAGCCACGGACAGGGGCAGACCCAGTACTTC.

CDR3 loop: CASSPGTQLEETQYF. The CDR3 DNA sequence: TGTGCCAGCAGCCCCGGGACTCAATTGGAAGAGACCCAGTACTTC. The chain couples TRBV9 to TRBJ2-5; tentative D call: TRBD2 (6 bases). CDR1 and CDR2 (germline): SGDLS, YYNGEE. V gave up 4 bases and J gave up 3 bases, with 16 bases separating them. This CDR3 has 15 residues. Drawing the rest from reference TRBV9 and TRBJ2-5, the complete variable domain is DSGVTQTPKHLITATGQRVTLRCSPRSGDLSVYWYQQSLDQGLQFLIQYYNGEERAKGNILERFSAQQFPDLHSELNLSSLELGDSALYFCASSPGTQLEETQYFGPGTRLLVL.

J is TRBJ2-7 and V is TRBV4-3; a weak D match, TRBD1 (5 bases). This CDR3 has 15 amino acids. V was trimmed by 2 bases and J by 3 bases, leaving 14 bases between them. From germline, CDR1 is LGHNA and CDR2 YSLEER. This CDR3 reads CASSQIAREGYEQYF. The CDR3 coding sequence is TGCGCCAGCAGCCAAATTGCCAGGGAAGGCTACGAGCAGTACTTC.

The V gene is TRBV5-1, the J gene TRBJ2-7, with D unclear. The germline V gene encodes CDR1 SGHRS and CDR2 YFSETQ. The CDR3 sequence is 14 residues long. Deletions cut 0 bases from V and 1 base from J, with 8 bases between. CDR3 region: CASSLALESYEQYF. The DNA of the CDR3 is TGCGCCAGCAGCTTGGCACTGGAGTCCTACGAGCAGTACTTC.

The chain recombines TRBV7-8 with TRBJ1-1, with 8 bases fitting TRBD1. Germline CDR1 is SGHVS and CDR2 is FQNEAQ. The CDR3 spans 11 residues. With V trimmed by 5 bases and J by 11 bases, 4 bases remained unmatched. DNA for the CDR3: TGTGCCAGCAGCCACCGGGACAGGGCTTTCTTT. Its translation is CASSHRDRAFF.

As DNA, the CDR3 is TGTGCCACCCTCAACTATGGCTACACCTTC. Its protein product is CATLNYGYTF. The V call is TRBV10-3, the J call TRBJ1-2; D remains ambiguous. Germline-derived CDR1 and CDR2 are ENHRY and SYGVKD. Trimming stripped 10 bases from V and 2 bases from J, with 5 bases between. The CDR3 runs to 10 residues.

This clone is a singleton in its sample. V is TRBV12-5 and J is TRBJ2-7; tentatively, D is TRBD2 (6 bases). CDR1 is LGHNT, CDR2 FRNRAP, per germline. This CDR3 region has 14 residues. Trimming removed 0 bases from V and 3 bases from J, with 9 bases in between. The CDR3 is CASGLVGRGYEQYF. The CDR3 bases are TGTGCTAGTGGTTTGGTTGGGCGGGGCTACGAGCAGTACTTC. The full variable domain, rest sourced from reference TRBV12-5 and TRBJ2-7, is DARVTQTPRHKVTEMGQEVTMRCQPILGHNTVFWYRQTMMQGLELLAYFRNRAPLDDSGMPKDRFSAEMPDATLATLKIQPSEPRDSAVYFCASGLVGRGYEQYFGPGTRLTVT.